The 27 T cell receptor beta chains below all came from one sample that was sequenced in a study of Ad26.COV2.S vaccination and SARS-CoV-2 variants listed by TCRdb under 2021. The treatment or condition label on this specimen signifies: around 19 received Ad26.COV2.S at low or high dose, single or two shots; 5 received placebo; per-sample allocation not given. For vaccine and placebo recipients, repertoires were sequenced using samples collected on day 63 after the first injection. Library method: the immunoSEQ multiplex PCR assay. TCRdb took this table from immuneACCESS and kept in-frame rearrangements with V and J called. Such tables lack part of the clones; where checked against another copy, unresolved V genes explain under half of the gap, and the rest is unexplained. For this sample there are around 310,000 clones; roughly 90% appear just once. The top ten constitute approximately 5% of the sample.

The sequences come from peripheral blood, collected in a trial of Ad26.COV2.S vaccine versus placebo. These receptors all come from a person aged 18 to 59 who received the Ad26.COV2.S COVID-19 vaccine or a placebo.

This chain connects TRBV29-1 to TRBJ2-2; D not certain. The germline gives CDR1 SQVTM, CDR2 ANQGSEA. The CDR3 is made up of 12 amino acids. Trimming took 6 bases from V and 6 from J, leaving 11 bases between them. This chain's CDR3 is CSVLTWAGELFF. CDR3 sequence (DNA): TGCAGCGTACTTACTTGGGCCGGGGAGCTGTTTTTT.

The CDR3: CASSFMASGAYEQYF. DNA for the CDR3: TGCGCCAGCAGCTTCATGGCTAGCGGGGCCTACGAGCAGTACTTC. The chain is built from TRBV5-1 and TRBJ2-7; 9 bases are shared with TRBD2. J lost 2 bases, V lost 2 bases, and 5 bases had no gene match. The V gene's germline CDR1 is SGHRS and CDR2 YFSETQ. This CDR3 has 15 residues.

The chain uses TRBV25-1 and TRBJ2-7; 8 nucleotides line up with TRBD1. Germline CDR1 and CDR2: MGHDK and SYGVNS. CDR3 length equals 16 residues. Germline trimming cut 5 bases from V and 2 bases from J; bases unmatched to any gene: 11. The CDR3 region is CASSWGDRRRTYEQYF. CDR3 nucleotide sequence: TGTGCCAGCAGTTGGGGGGACAGGAGGAGGACCTACGAGCAGTACTTC.

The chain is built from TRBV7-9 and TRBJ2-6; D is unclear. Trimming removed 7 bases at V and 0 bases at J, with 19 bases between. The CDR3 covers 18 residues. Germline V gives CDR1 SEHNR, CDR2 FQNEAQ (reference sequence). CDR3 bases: TGTGCCAGCACCTCCAGCTGGCTTTTAAGCTCTGGGGCCAACGTCCTGACTTTC. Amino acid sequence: CASTSSWLLSSGANVLTF.

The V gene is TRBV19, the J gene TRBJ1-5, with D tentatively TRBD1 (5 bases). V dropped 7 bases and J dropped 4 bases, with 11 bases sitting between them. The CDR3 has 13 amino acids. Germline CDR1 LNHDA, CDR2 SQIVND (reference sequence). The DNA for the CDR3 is TGTGCCAGTAACTGGGGGGGGAATCAGCCCCAGCATTTT. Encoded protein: CASNWGGNQPQHF.

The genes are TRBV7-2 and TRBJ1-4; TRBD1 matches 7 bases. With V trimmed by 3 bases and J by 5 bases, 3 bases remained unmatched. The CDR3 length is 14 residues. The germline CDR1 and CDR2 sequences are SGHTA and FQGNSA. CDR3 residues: CASSLRTGNEKLFF. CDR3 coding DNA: TGTGCCAGCAGCTTGAGGACAGGAAATGAAAAACTGTTTTTT.

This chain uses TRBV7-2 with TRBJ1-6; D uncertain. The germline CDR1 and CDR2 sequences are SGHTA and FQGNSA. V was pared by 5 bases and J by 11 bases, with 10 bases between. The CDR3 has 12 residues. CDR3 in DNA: TGTGCCAGCAGCCAAGCGTTGGCACCCCTCCACTTT. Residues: CASSQALAPLHF.

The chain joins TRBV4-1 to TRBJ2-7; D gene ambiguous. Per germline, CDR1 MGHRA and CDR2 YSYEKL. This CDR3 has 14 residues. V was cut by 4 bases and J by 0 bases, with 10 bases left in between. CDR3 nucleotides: TGCGCCAGCAGCCCCCACGAGAGCTCCTACGAGCAGTACTTC. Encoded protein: CASSPHESSYEQYF.

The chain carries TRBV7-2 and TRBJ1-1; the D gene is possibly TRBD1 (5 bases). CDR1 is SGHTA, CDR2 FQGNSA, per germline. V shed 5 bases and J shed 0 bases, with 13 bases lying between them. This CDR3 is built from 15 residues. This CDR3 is CASSNRDGLNTEAFF. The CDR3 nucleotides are TGTGCCAGCAGCAACCGGGACGGTTTGAACACTGAAGCTTTCTTT. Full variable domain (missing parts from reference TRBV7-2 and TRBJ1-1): GAGVSQSPSNKVTEKGKDVELRCDPISGHTALYWYRQSLGQGLEFLIYFQGNSAPDKSGLPSDRFSAERTGGSVSTLTIQRTQQEDSAVYLCASSNRDGLNTEAFFGQGTRLTVV.

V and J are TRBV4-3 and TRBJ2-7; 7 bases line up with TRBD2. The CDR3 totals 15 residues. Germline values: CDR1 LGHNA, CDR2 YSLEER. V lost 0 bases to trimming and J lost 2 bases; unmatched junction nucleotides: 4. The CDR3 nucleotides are TGCGCCAGCAGCCAAGAAACGGGAGGACCCTACGAGCAGTACTTC. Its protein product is CASSQETGGPYEQYF.

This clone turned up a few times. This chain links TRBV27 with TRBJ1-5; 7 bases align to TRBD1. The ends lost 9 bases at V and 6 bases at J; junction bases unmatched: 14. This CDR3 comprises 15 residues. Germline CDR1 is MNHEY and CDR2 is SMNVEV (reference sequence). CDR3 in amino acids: CASFHHSGGGQPQHF. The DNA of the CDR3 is TGTGCCAGTTTCCATCACTCAGGGGGGGGTCAGCCCCAGCATTTT.

The CDR3 here is CASSAGTRSYNEQFF. CDR3 DNA sequence: TGTGCCAGCAGCGCCGGGACCCGCTCCTACAATGAGCAGTTCTTC. V gene TRBV3-1 (or the pseudogene TRBV3-2) combines with J gene TRBJ2-1, with D perhaps assigned TRBD1 or TRBD2 (5 bases each). The germline gives CDR1 LGHDT, CDR2 YNNKEL (reference sequence). This CDR3 has 15 residues. V was cut by 5 bases and J by 0 bases, with 11 bases left in between.

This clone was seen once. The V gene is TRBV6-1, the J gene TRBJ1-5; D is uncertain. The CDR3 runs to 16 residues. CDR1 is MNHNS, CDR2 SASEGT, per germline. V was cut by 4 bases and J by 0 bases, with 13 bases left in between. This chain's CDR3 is CASSVLGSYSNQPQHF. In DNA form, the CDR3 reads TGTGCCAGCAGTGTCCTTGGGAGCTATAGCAATCAGCCCCAGCATTTT.

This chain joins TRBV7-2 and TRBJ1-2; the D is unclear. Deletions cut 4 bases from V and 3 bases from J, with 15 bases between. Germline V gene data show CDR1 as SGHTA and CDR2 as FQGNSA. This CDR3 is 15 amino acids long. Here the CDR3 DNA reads TGTGCCAGCAGCTCCGGGTTCGTCGGGGACTATGGCTACACCTTC. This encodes CASSSGFVGDYGYTF.

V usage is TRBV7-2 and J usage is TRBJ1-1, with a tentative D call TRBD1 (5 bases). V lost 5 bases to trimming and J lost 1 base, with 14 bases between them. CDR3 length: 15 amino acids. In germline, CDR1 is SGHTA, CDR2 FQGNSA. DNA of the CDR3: TGTGCCAGCAGCCCAGGAGGGGCAGGGAACACTGAAGCTTTCTTT. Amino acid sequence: CASSPGGAGNTEAFF.

CDR3 nucleotides: TGCAGCGTTGAAACCCTGGGCTCGGGAGGCGATGAGCAGTTCTTC. As protein: CSVETLGSGGDEQFF. The chain recombines TRBV29-1 with TRBJ2-1; 7 bases fit TRBD2. V lost 2 bases and J lost 8; bases outside the gene matches: 12. CDR3 length: 15 residues. Germline V gene lookup returns CDR1 SQVTM and CDR2 ANQGSEA.

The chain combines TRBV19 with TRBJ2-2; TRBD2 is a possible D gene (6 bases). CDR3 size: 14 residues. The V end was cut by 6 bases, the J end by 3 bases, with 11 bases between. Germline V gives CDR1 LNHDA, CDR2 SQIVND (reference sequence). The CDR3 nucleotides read TGTGCCAGTAGCCATTGGGGGGACACCGGGGAGCTGTTTTTT. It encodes CASSHWGDTGELFF.

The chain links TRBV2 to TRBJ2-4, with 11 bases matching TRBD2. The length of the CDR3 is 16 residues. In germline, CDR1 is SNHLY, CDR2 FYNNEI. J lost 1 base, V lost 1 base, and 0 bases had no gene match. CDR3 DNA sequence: TGTGCCAGCAGTGAAGGACTAGCGGGGGCCAAAAACATTCAGTACTTC. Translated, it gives CASSEGLAGAKNIQYF.

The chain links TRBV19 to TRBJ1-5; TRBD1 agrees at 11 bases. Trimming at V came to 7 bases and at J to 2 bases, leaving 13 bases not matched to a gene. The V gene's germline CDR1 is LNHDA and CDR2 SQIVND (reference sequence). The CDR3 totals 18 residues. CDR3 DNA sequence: TGTGCCAGTATGGCGCGGACAGGGGGCTTCGTTGGCAATCAGCCCCAGCATTTT. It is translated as CASMARTGGFVGNQPQHF.

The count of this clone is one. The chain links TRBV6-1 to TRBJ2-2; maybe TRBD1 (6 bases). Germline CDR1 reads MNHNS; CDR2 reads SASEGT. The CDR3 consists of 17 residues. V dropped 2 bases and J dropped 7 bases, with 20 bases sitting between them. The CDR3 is CASSEWLEQGQSGELFF. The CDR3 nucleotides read TGTGCCAGCAGTGAATGGTTGGAGCAGGGGCAGAGCGGGGAGCTGTTTTTT.

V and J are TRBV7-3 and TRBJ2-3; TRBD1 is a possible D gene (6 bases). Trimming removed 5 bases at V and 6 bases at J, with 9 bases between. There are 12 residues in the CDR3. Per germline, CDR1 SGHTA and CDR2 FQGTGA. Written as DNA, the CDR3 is TGTGCCAGCAGCGGGCAGGGGGATACGCAGTATTTT. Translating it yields CASSGQGDTQYF.

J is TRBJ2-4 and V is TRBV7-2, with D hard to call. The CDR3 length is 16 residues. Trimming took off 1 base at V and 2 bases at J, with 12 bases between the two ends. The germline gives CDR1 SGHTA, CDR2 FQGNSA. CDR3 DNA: TGTGCCAGCAGCTTAGTTCGGCAGTTGACCAAAAACATTCAGTACTTC. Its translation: CASSLVRQLTKNIQYF.

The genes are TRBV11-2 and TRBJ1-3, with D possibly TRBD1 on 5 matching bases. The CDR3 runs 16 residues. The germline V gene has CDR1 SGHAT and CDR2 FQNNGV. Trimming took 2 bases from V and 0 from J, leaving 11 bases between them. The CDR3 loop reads CASSLPYGGSGNTIYF. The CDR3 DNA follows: TGTGCCAGCAGCTTACCCTATGGGGGCTCTGGAAACACCATATATTTT.

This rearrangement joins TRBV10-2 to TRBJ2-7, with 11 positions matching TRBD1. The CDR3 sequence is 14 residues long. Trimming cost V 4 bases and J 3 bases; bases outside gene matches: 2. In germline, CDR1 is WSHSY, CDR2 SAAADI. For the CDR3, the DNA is TGCGCCAGCAGTGGGGGGACAGGGGGCTACGAGCAGTACTTC. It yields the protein CASSGGTGGYEQYF.

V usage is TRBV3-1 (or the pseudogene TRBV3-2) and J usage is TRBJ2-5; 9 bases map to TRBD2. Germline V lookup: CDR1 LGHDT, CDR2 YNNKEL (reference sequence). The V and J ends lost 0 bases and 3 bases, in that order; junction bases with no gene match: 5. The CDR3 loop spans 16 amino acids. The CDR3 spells CASSQDQASGEETQYF. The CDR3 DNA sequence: TGTGCCAGCAGCCAAGATCAGGCTAGCGGGGAAGAGACCCAGTACTTC.

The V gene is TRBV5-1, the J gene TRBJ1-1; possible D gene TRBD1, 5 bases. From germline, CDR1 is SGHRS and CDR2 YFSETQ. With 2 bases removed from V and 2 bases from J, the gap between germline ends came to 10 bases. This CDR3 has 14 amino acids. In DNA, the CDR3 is TGCGCCAGCAGCTTCTTGGGGCTCAACACTGAAGCTTTCTTT. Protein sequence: CASSFLGLNTEAFF.

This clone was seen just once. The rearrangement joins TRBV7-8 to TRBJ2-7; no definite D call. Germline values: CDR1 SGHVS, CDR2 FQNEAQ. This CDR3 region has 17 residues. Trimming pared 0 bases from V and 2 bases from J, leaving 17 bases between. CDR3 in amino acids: CASSLALVADATYEQYV. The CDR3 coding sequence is TGTGCCAGCAGCTTAGCCCTGGTGGCAGACGCCACCTACGAGCAGTACGTC.